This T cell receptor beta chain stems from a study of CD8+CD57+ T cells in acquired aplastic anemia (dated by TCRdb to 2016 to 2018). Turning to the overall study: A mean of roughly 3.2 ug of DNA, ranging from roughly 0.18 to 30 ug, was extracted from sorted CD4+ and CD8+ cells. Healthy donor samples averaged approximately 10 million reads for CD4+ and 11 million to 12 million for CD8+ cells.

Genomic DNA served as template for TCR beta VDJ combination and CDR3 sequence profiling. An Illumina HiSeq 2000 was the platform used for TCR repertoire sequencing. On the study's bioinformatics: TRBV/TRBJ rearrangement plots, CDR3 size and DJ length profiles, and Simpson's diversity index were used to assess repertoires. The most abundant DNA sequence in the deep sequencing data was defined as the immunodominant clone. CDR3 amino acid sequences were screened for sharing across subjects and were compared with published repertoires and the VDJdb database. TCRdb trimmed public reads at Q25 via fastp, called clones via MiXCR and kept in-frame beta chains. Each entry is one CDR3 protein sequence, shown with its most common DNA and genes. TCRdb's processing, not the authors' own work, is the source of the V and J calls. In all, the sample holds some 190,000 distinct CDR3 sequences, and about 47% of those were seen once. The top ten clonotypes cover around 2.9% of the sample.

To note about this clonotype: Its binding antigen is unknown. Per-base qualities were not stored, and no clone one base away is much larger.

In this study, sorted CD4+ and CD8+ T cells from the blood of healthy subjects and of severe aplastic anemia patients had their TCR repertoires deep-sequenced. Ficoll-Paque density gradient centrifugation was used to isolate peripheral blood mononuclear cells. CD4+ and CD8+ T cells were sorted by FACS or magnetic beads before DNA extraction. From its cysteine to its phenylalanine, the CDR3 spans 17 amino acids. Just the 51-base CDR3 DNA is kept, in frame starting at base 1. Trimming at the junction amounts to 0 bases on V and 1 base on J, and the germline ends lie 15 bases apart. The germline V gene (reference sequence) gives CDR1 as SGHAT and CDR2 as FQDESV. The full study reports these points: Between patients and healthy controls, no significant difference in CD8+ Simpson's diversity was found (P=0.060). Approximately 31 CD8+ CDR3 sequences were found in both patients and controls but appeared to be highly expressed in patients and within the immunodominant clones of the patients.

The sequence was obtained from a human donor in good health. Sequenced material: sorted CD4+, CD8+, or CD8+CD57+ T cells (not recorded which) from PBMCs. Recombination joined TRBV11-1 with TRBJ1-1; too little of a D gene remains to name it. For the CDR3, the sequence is CASSLAAGRETNTEAFF. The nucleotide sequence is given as TGTGCCAGCAGCTTAGCCGCGGGGAGGGAAACGAACACTGAAGCTTTCTTT.